Shown below are 27 T cell receptor beta chains from a single sample sequenced in a study of cytomegalovirus exposure and HLA in healthy donors. A multiplex PCR was run with 60 Vbeta primers and 13 Jbeta primers. Generated by immunoSEQ multiplex PCR, the TCRdb table keeps only in-frame clones and is missing some. The table lists around 150,000 clones, about two thirds of them singletons, with about 2.7% in the top ten. The sequencing sample was made of PBMCs. These receptors all stem from a woman in her twenties or thirties in good health and CMV-seronegative.

V is TRBV13 and J is TRBJ2-1; the D gene is possibly TRBD2 (5 bases). This CDR3 comprises 12 residues. V lost 1 base and J 12 bases, leaving 10 bases between the germline ends. Germline V gives CDR1 PRHDT, CDR2 FYEKMQ (reference sequence). The CDR3 region is CASSLVGVRQFF. As DNA, the CDR3 is TGTGCCAGCAGCTTAGTCGGGGTACGGCAGTTCTTC. Combining the CDR3 with reference TRBV13 and TRBJ2-1 gives the whole variable domain AAGVIQSPRHLIKEKRETATLKCYPIPRHDTVYWYQQGPGQDPQFLISFYEKMQSDKGSIPDRFSAQQFSDYHSELNMSSLELGDSALYFCASSLVGVRQFFGPGTRLTVL.

The chain joins TRBV29-1 to TRBJ2-7; 11 bases fit TRBD2. Germline loops: CDR1 SQVTM, CDR2 ANQGSEA. The CDR3 extends over 15 amino acids. With 7 bases clipped from V and 6 bases from J, the junction kept 14 bases outside the gene matches. CDR3 DNA: TGCAGCGCCGAGAAGGGAGCTAGCGGGGGGACCGAGCAGTACTTC. Protein sequence: CSAEKGASGGTEQYF.

The chain links TRBV30 to TRBJ2-7, with 9 positions matching TRBD1. The CDR3 is made up of 14 amino acids. From germline, CDR1 is GTSNPN and CDR2 SVGIG (reference sequence). J was trimmed by 2 bases and V by 1 base; bases with no gene match: 3. This chain's CDR3 is CAWSGTGVTYEQYF. DNA of the CDR3: TGTGCCTGGAGTGGGACAGGGGTGACCTACGAGCAGTACTTC.

The chain joins TRBV12-5 to TRBJ2-7, with D tentatively TRBD1 (7 bases). The CDR3 is made up of 13 amino acids. The V and J ends lost 4 bases and 6 bases respectively, with 13 bases between them. Germline-derived CDR1 and CDR2 are LGHNT and FRNRAP. CDR3 region: CASGSRGASEQYF. In nucleotides, the CDR3 is TGTGCTAGTGGTTCCAGGGGGGCGAGCGAGCAGTACTTC.

CDR3 DNA sequence: TGTGCCAGCAGTTCCCCGGTGTCTGGGGCCAACGTCCTGACTTTC. It yields the protein CASSSPVSGANVLTF. The J gene is TRBJ2-6, the V gene TRBV28; no firm D call. CDR1 is MDHEN and CDR2 is SYDVKM in the germline V gene. The CDR3 loop spans 15 amino acids. Trimming took off 4 bases at V and 1 base at J, with 8 bases between the two ends.

This rearrangement joins TRBV13 to TRBJ2-2, with TRBD2 matching 12 bases. Germline V gives CDR1 PRHDT, CDR2 FYEKMQ (reference sequence). There are 18 residues in the CDR3. V lost 4 bases, J lost 0 bases, and 6 bases stayed unmatched. This CDR3 is CASSYGLAGTANTGELFF. CDR3 sequence (DNA): TGTGCCAGCAGCTACGGACTAGCGGGGACCGCGAACACCGGGGAGCTGTTTTTT.

The J gene is TRBJ2-2, the V gene TRBV19, with D possibly matching TRBD1 (6 bases). V was pared by 3 bases and J by 5 bases, with 10 bases between. CDR3 length: 14 amino acids. CDR1 and CDR2 (germline): LNHDA, SQIVND (reference sequence). The CDR3 region is CASSINRATGELFF. DNA of the CDR3: TGTGCCAGTAGTATCAACAGGGCAACCGGGGAGCTGTTTTTT.

The V call is TRBV29-1, the J call TRBJ2-3, with D possibly TRBD2 on 5 matching bases. The CDR3 spans 14 residues. Germline CDR1 reads SQVTM; CDR2 reads ANQGSEA. Trimming pared 5 bases from V and 2 bases from J, leaving 14 bases between. CDR3 protein: CSVRGGVVTDTQYF. Here the CDR3 DNA reads TGCAGCGTTCGGGGTGGGGTGGTCACAGATACGCAGTATTTT.

The rearrangement links TRBV30 to TRBJ2-1; D is perhaps TRBD2 (6 bases). This CDR3 spans 14 amino acids. Germline loops: CDR1 GTSNPN, CDR2 SVGIG (reference sequence). V was pared by 2 bases and J by 7 bases, with 15 bases between. The CDR3 loop reads CAWSMGGLQNEQFF. The DNA of the CDR3 is TGTGCCTGGAGTATGGGGGGTTTACAGAATGAGCAGTTCTTC.

The chain combines TRBV19 with TRBJ2-7; D perhaps matches TRBD1 (5 bases). The germline V gene has CDR1 LNHDA and CDR2 SQIVND (reference sequence). The CDR3 is 12 amino acids. V lost 6 bases to trimming and J lost 4 bases, with 10 bases between them. CDR3 DNA: TGTGCCAGTAGAGGACACCATTACGAGCAGTACTTC. Amino acid sequence: CASRGHHYEQYF.

J is TRBJ2-2 and V is TRBV7-9, with D possibly matching TRBD1 (6 bases). CDR1 is SEHNR, CDR2 FQNEAQ, per germline (reference sequence). This CDR3 spans 17 amino acids. V was clipped by 3 bases and J by 0 bases, with 14 bases between them. The CDR3 DNA sequence: TGTGCCAGCAGCTTCTTAAGGACAGTTACGAACACCGGGGAGCTGTTTTTT. It translates to CASSFLRTVTNTGELFF.

The rearrangement joins TRBV9 to TRBJ2-3, with 7 bases fitting TRBD2. The germline CDR1 and CDR2 sequences are SGDLS and YYNGEE. The CDR3 covers 15 residues. Germline trimming cut 3 bases from V and 0 bases from J; bases unmatched to any gene: 4. Here the CDR3 reads CASSGREGSTDTQYF. The DNA of the CDR3 is TGTGCCAGCAGCGGGAGGGAGGGAAGCACAGATACGCAGTATTTT.

This clone was found a few times. The genes are TRBV28 and TRBJ2-1; a possible D gene is TRBD2 (5 bases). The CDR3 covers 12 residues. The ends were cut back, 3 bases at V and 11 bases at J, with 11 bases in the middle. CDR1 is MDHEN, CDR2 SYDVKM, per germline. The CDR3 reads CASSFLEDKQFF. The CDR3 coding sequence is TGTGCCAGCAGTTTTTTGGAGGATAAGCAGTTCTTC.

This chain connects TRBV6-7 to TRBJ2-7; 8 bases fit TRBD1. TRBV6-7 is an ORF for which the function is uncertain. This CDR3 has 13 residues. After removal of 10 bases from V and 5 bases from J, the junction contained 10 bases not matched to a gene. In DNA, the CDR3 is TGTGCCACCACCCCGGGACAGGACCACGAGCAGTACTTC. It specifies CATTPGQDHEQYF.

CDR3 in amino acids: CASREMGGGEETQYF. The CDR3 region has the DNA TGTGCCAGCAGGGAAATGGGCGGAGGGGAAGAGACCCAGTACTTC. The chain couples TRBV2 to TRBJ2-5; D possibly corresponds to TRBD2 (6 bases). V was cut by 6 bases and J by 3 bases, with 17 bases left in between. In germline, CDR1 is SNHLY, CDR2 FYNNEI. The CDR3 runs to 15 residues.

J is TRBJ1-1 and V is TRBV6-5; D gene uncertain. CDR1 is MNHEY and CDR2 is SVGAGI in the germline V gene. The CDR3 consists of 14 residues. V shed 7 bases and J shed 6 bases, with 18 bases lying between them. CDR3 amino acids: CASILRGQQSEAFF. The CDR3 DNA reads TGTGCCAGCATCCTGCGAGGGCAACAGTCTGAAGCTTTCTTT.

V gene TRBV5-1 combines with J gene TRBJ2-4; TRBD2 is a possible D gene (6 bases). The CDR3 is 16 amino acids. Per the germline V gene, CDR1 is SGHRS and CDR2 is YFSETQ. V lost 0 bases and J 2 bases, leaving 12 bases between the germline ends. The CDR3 DNA reads as TGCGCCAGCAGCTTGGGACTAGGTCTGTCCAAAAACATTCAGTACTTC. Encoded protein: CASSLGLGLSKNIQYF. Using reference TRBV5-1 and TRBJ2-4 for the parts outside the CDR3, the full variable domain is KAGVTQTPRYLIKTRGQQVTLSCSPISGHRSVSWYQQTPGQGLQFLFEYFSETQRNKGNFPGRFSGRQFSNSRSEMNVSTLELGDSALYLCASSLGLGLSKNIQYFGAGTRLSVL.

This chain links TRBV5-6 with TRBJ2-1; D remains ambiguous. The CDR3 runs 14 residues. V lost 0 bases and J 3 bases, leaving 7 bases between the germline ends. Germline CDR1 SGHDT, CDR2 YYEEEE. The CDR3 loop reads CASSLGQFYNEQFF. In DNA form, the CDR3 reads TGTGCCAGCAGCTTGGGTCAGTTCTACAATGAGCAGTTCTTC.

The V call is TRBV7-2, the J call TRBJ1-6, with D unclear. Germline V gene data show CDR1 as SGHTA and CDR2 as FQGNSA. This CDR3 region has 16 residues. Trimming left V 2 bases short and J 0 bases short, with 8 bases between. The CDR3 nucleotides read TGTGCCAGCAGCTTAACGCGGAGCTCCTATAATTCACCCCTCCACTTT. The encoded protein is CASSLTRSSYNSPLHF.

This clone was picked up a small number of times. V and J are TRBV7-2 and TRBJ2-1, with 8 nucleotides matching TRBD2. V shed 2 bases and J 8 bases; nucleotides not matched to a gene: 11. Germline V gene data show CDR1 as SGHTA and CDR2 as FQGNSA. This CDR3 has 16 amino acids. The CDR3 DNA sequence: TGTGCCAGCAGCTTACTCCTAGCGGGCGCAGGTGATGAGCAGTTCTTC. It is translated as CASSLLLAGAGDEQFF.

This chain joins TRBV11-2 and TRBJ1-4, with D uncertain. V lost 2 bases, J lost 8 bases, and 15 bases lay in between. The CDR3 is 15 residues long. Germline CDR1 is SGHAT and CDR2 is FQNNGV. The CDR3 nucleotides are TGTGCCAGCAGCTTATCCCTCTCCTCCTACGAAAAACTGTTTTTT. Its translation is CASSLSLSSYEKLFF.

The chain combines TRBV6-5 with TRBJ1-1, with D hard to call. CDR1 is MNHEY and CDR2 is SVGAGI in the germline V gene. The CDR3 totals 14 residues. The V gene lost 6 bases and the J gene lost 4 bases, with 15 bases spanning the gap. This CDR3 reads CASRPGSFVTEAFF. The CDR3 DNA reads as TGTGCCAGCAGGCCCGGGTCGTTCGTCACTGAAGCTTTCTTT.

This rearrangement joins TRBV19 to TRBJ1-5, with 8 bases lining up with TRBD1. J gave up 0 bases and V 1 base, and 8 bases lay outside the gene matches. This CDR3 has 18 amino acids. Germline loops: CDR1 LNHDA, CDR2 SQIVND (reference sequence). This chain's CDR3 is CASSIGWGQVYSNQPQHF. The CDR3 coding sequence is TGTGCCAGTAGTATAGGGTGGGGACAGGTGTATAGCAATCAGCCCCAGCATTTT.

The rearrangement links TRBV28 to TRBJ2-3; 7 bases are shared with TRBD2. The CDR3 is 13 residues long. Germline V gene lookup returns CDR1 MDHEN and CDR2 SYDVKM. Trimming cost V 8 bases and J 5 bases; bases outside gene matches: 7. CDR3 DNA sequence: TGTGCCAGCGGCGGGAGCCTTGTAGATACGCAGTATTTT. Encoded protein: CASGGSLVDTQYF.

J is TRBJ1-5 and V is TRBV27; D gene ambiguous. The germline gives CDR1 MNHEY, CDR2 SMNVEV (reference sequence). This CDR3 spans 14 amino acids. Trimming removed 6 bases from V and 3 bases from J, with 12 bases in between. The CDR3 is CASSPGWSNQPQHF. The CDR3 coding sequence is TGTGCCAGCAGCCCCGGGTGGTCCAATCAGCCCCAGCATTTT.

The chain uses TRBV30 and TRBJ2-5, with no clear D. The assigned J gene may be wrong: the sequence end matches TRBJ2-7 better. The CDR3 spans 13 residues. Germline CDR1 reads GTSNPN; CDR2 reads SVGIG (reference sequence). The CDR3 sequence is CAWSVTRTYEQYF. CDR3 DNA sequence: TGTGCCTGGAGTGTCACCCGAACCTACGAGCAGTACTTC.

CDR3 sequence: CASSFTGVGEKLFF. CDR3 nucleotides: TGTGCCAGCAGCTTCACAGGGGTTGGTGAAAAACTGTTTTTT. The rearrangement links TRBV7-2 to TRBJ1-4; TRBD1 matches at 7 bases. This CDR3 is 14 amino acids long. The V gene's germline CDR1 is SGHTA and CDR2 FQGNSA. Unmatched junction bases numbered 5, after V lost 3 bases and J lost 7 bases.